This T cell receptor beta chain was documented in a study of early T cells in non-severe SARS-CoV-2 infection. Study as a whole: The sequenced material was bulk RNA from unsorted whole blood, and its chains were unpaired.

This clonotype was detected many times. The CDR3 length is 13 residues. Trimming cost V 4 bases and J 1 base, with 7 bases left between them. Germline V lookup: CDR1 SGHDT, CDR2 YYEEEE. In the library, individual cDNA molecules carried attached unique molecular identifiers. TCRdb ran MiXCR on the 5' RACE reads and lists one entry per CDR3 protein. This table has 70,000 to 85,000 distinct CDR3 sequences, approximately 12% appearing once. The V gene is TRBV5-6, the J gene TRBJ2-3, with D possibly TRBD1 on 5 matching bases. The origin of this receptor is an adult who was a healthcare worker with PCR-confirmed SARS-CoV-2 infection or an uninfected control (not recorded which). The donor label of this sample is uncertain. The specimen was whole blood, collected at baseline. The CDR3, as DNA: TGTGCCAGCAGCGCGACAGGCACAGATACGCAGTATTTT. Translated, it gives CASSATGTDTQYF.